This TCR beta chain was retrieved from a study of T cell repertoires in cytomegalovirus infection. Study as a whole: CMV infection together with matching HLA type was indicated by public TCR beta signatures.

TCRdb called the reads again in MiXCR, with one record for every CDR3 protein. The table includes hundreds of thousands of distinct CDR3 sequences, 30% to 40% detected once. In this sample, this clonotype turned up many times. The antigen is undetermined. This CDR3 spans 14 amino acids. Germline V gene lookup returns CDR1 SGHVS and CDR2 FQNEAQ. V trimming: 4 bases; J trimming: 5 bases; junction bases outside the gene matches: 6. This TCR was sampled from a human donor in good health (CMV status not recorded). Some clones in this sample may be carry-over from other donors' samples. This sequence joins TRBV7-8 and TRBJ1-1, with 8 bases fitting TRBD1. The source was cultured PBMCs, collected from culture after CMV antigen stimulation. In DNA, the CDR3 is TGTGCCAGCAGCTGGGACAGGCTGTGGACTGAAGCTTTCTTT. Its protein is CASSWDRLWTEAFF.